This T cell receptor beta chain was sequenced in a study of T cell clonality in common variable immunodeficiency. Profiled with immunoSEQ multiplex PCR; TCRdb holds only in-frame clones, not every one. The sample lists roughly 70,000 clones, none appearing once, the ten largest making up about 1.8%. This clone came up many times. Its cognate antigen is unknown. The DNA ends 3 residues before the CDR3 does, and the rest of the CDR3 is filled in from the germline J gene. The CDR3 is made up of 12 amino acids. J lost 6 bases, V lost 6 bases, and 2 bases had no gene match. Germline loops: CDR1 LGHNA, CDR2 YNFKEQ. Overall study findings and caveats: Links between repertoire features and CVID complications were heterogeneity-limited.

The source of this sequence is a person aged 18 to 75 in good health. The sample consisted of peripheral blood mononuclear cells. This chain uses TRBV4-2 with TRBJ1-1; 9 bases line up with TRBD1. The CDR3 reads CASRRQGAEAFF. The DNA read from the CDR3 is TGTGCCAGCAGAAGACAGGGGGCTGAA.